Listed below are T cell receptor beta chains from one sample, sequenced in a study of blood T cell repertoires in COVID-19. TCRdb's copy holds only in-frame clones and misses some; the assay was immunoSEQ multiplex PCR. The sample yields under 350,000 clones, around 86% seen once. Sequencing used peripheral blood. These receptors came from a man in his late teens or twenties with active or convalescent COVID-19. Both conserved end residues are part of each CDR3. A D gene is named only where the DNA matches it firmly. Part of the rows lack a size; the others show once, few, many or a class for expanded clones.

j_gene: TRBJ2-7; abundance: .; v_gene: TRBV30; d_gene: TRBD2; CDR3aa: CAWSVGGGADEQYF; CDR3nt: TGTGCCTGGAGTGTAGGCGGGGGGGCTGATGAGCAGTACTTC
j_gene: TRBJ2-1; abundance: .; v_gene: TRBV5-1; d_gene: TRBD2; CDR3aa: CASSLWGTGTSSNEQFF; CDR3nt: TGCGCCAGCAGCTTGTGGGGCACCGGGACTAGCAGCAATGAGCAGTTCTTC
j_gene: TRBJ1-5; abundance: .; v_gene: TRBV6-5; d_gene: .; CDR3aa: CASRLSRGQPQHF; CDR3nt: TGTGCCAGCAGGCTTTCTAGGGGGCAGCCCCAGCATTTT
j_gene: TRBJ2-5; abundance: .; v_gene: TRBV9; d_gene: TRBD2; CDR3aa: CASSAGLAGETQYF; CDR3nt: TGTGCCAGCAGCGCCGGACTAGCGGGCGAGACCCAGTACTTC
j_gene: TRBJ2-1; abundance: .; v_gene: TRBV19; d_gene: .; CDR3aa: CASSIGQSYYNEQFF; CDR3nt: TGTGCCAGTAGTATCGGACAGAGCTACTACAATGAGCAGTTCTTC
j_gene: TRBJ2-1; abundance: .; v_gene: TRBV7-2; d_gene: TRBD1; CDR3aa: CASSSTGRGSNEQFF; CDR3nt: TGTGCCAGCAGCTCGACAGGGAGAGGGTCAAATGAGCAGTTCTTC
j_gene: TRBJ2-5; abundance: .; v_gene: TRBV7-9; d_gene: TRBD1; CDR3aa: CASSKGDSAQETQYF; CDR3nt: TGTGCCAGCAGCAAGGGGGACAGTGCCCAAGAGACCCAGTACTTC
j_gene: TRBJ2-1; abundance: .; v_gene: TRBV27; d_gene: TRBD2; CDR3aa: CASSYLAGGSSYNEQFF; CDR3nt: TGTGCCAGCAGTTATCTAGCGGGGGGGAGCTCCTACAATGAGCAGTTCTTC
j_gene: TRBJ1-1; abundance: .; v_gene: TRBV13; d_gene: .; CDR3aa: CASSLGTRPSRPEAFF; CDR3nt: TGTGCCAGCAGCTTAGGGACTCGCCCTTCGAGACCTGAAGCTTTCTTT
j_gene: TRBJ1-4; abundance: .; v_gene: TRBV10-3; d_gene: .; CDR3aa: CAISESGGDNEKLFF; CDR3nt: TGTGCCATCAGTGAGTCGGGCGGGGATAATGAAAAACTGTTTTTT
j_gene: TRBJ2-1; abundance: .; v_gene: TRBV20-1; d_gene: .; CDR3aa: CSVAVVNEQFF; CDR3nt: TGCAGTGTCGCGGTGGTAAATGAGCAGTTCTTC
j_gene: TRBJ2-3; abundance: .; v_gene: TRBV27; d_gene: .; CDR3aa: CASSLYGSTDTQYF; CDR3nt: TGTGCCAGCAGTTTATACGGGAGTACAGATACGCAGTATTTT
j_gene: TRBJ1-2; abundance: .; v_gene: TRBV4-1; d_gene: .; CDR3aa: CASSQLLVNYGYTF; CDR3nt: TGCGCCAGCAGCCAATTATTAGTCAACTATGGCTACACCTTC
j_gene: TRBJ2-5; abundance: .; v_gene: TRBV15; d_gene: TRBD2; CDR3aa: CATSRRLIAGGTQYF; CDR3nt: TGTGCCACCAGCAGACGACTGATAGCGGGGGGGACCCAGTACTTC
j_gene: TRBJ2-3; abundance: .; v_gene: TRBV2; d_gene: .; CDR3aa: CASSPSRDFSTQYF; CDR3nt: TGTGCCAGCAGTCCATCGAGGGACTTTAGTACGCAGTATTTT
j_gene: TRBJ1-4; abundance: .; v_gene: TRBV28; d_gene: .; CDR3aa: CASSGPDTSEKLFF; CDR3nt: TGTGCCAGCAGTGGCCCGGACACGTCGGAAAAACTGTTTTTT
j_gene: TRBJ1-5; abundance: .; v_gene: TRBV10-2; d_gene: .; CDR3aa: CASSEAPLGNGPQHF; CDR3nt: TGCGCCAGCAGTGAGGCCCCCCTCGGGAATGGGCCCCAGCATTTT
j_gene: TRBJ2-1; abundance: .; v_gene: TRBV7-3; d_gene: .; CDR3aa: CASSLIHSSRGEQFF; CDR3nt: TGTGCCAGCAGCTTAATCCATTCGTCGCGAGGAGAGCAGTTCTTC
j_gene: TRBJ1-5; abundance: .; v_gene: TRBV19; d_gene: .; CDR3aa: CASSILSGGNQPQHF; CDR3nt: TGTGCCAGTAGTATACTATCGGGGGGCAATCAGCCCCAGCATTTT
j_gene: TRBJ2-7; abundance: .; v_gene: TRBV28; d_gene: TRBD1; CDR3aa: CASSPGQGGEQYF; CDR3nt: TGTGCCAGCAGCCCCGGACAGGGGGGCGAGCAGTACTTC
j_gene: TRBJ1-3; abundance: once; v_gene: TRBV5-4; d_gene: TRBD1; CDR3aa: CASSFWTGVSGNTIYF; CDR3nt: TGTGCCAGCAGCTTTTGGACAGGGGTCTCTGGAAACACCATATATTTT
j_gene: TRBJ2-7; abundance: .; v_gene: TRBV28; d_gene: .; CDR3aa: CASSLQEVYEQYF; CDR3nt: TGTGCCAGCAGTTTACAGGAGGTCTACGAGCAGTACTTC
j_gene: TRBJ1-3; abundance: .; v_gene: TRBV28; d_gene: .; CDR3aa: CASSGGSSGNTIYF; CDR3nt: TGTGCCAGCAGTGGGGGGAGCTCTGGAAACACCATATATTTT